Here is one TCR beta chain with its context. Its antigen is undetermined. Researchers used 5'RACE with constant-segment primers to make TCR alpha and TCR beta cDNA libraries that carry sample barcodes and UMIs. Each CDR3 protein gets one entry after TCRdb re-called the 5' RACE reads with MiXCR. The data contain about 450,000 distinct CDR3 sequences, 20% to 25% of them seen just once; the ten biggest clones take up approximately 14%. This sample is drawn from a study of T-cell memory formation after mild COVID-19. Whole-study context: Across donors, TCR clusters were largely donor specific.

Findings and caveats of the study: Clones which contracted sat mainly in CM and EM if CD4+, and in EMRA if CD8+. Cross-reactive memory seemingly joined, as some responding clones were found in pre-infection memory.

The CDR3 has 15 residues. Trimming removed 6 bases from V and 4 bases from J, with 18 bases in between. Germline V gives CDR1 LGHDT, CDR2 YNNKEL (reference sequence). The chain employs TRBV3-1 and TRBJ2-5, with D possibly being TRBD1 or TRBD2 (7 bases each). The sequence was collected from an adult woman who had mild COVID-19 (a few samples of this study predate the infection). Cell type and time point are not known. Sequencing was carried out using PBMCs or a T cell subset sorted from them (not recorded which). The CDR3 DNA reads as TGTGCCAGCAGTCAGGGGGGGGCCCTTCTAGAGACCCAGTACTTC. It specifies CASSQGGALLETQYF.